These T cell receptor beta chains were read from a single sample in a study of blood T cells in healthy people across ages. TCRdb reprocessed the 5' RACE reads via MiXCR and lists one record per CDR3 protein. The repertoire consists of about 970,000 distinct CDR3 sequences, with 45% to 60% occurring once and the leading ten covering roughly a fifth. The sequenced sample was blood. The receptor source for this set is a woman in her fifties or sixties in good health. Each CDR3 is given with its conserved first and last residue. The order of the fields is D gene, clone size, J gene, V gene, CDR3 protein, CDR3 DNA. D genes are given only for firm matches. The size of a clone is reported for some rows only, either as once, few or many, or as a class for expanded clones.

>NA|NA|TRBJ2-5|TRBV21-1
CASSKMGSRGGSWYEQYF
TGTGCCAGCAGCAAAATGGGCAGCCGAGGCGGGAGTTGGTATGAGCAGTACTTC
>TRBD2|NA|TRBJ2-1|TRBV5-1
CASSLSAGGPNEQFF
TGCGCCAGCAGCTTATCGGCGGGAGGGCCCAATGAGCAGTTCTTC
>TRBD2|NA|TRBJ2-7|TRBV5-4
CASSAPSSGAPSYEQYF
TGTGCCAGCAGCGCGCCTTCTAGCGGGGCACCTTCCTACGAGCAGTACTTC
>TRBD1|many|TRBJ1-5|TRBV4-1
CASSQDPTGPNNQPQHF
TGCGCCAGCAGCCAAGACCCGACAGGGCCCAACAATCAGCCCCAGCATTTT
>NA|NA|TRBJ2-1|TRBV12-3/TRBV12-4
CASRRDPKGEQFF
TGTGCCAGCAGAAGGGATCCTAAGGGTGAGCAGTTCTTC
>NA|NA|TRBJ2-7|TRBV7-9
CASRRAGARSYNEQYF
TGTGCCAGCAGGAGGGCGGGGGCCCGCTCCTACAATGAGCAGTACTTC
>NA|NA|TRBJ2-7|TRBV4-3
CASSQYGVGYEQYF
TGCGCCAGCAGCCAATACGGGGTGGGCTACGAGCAGTACTTC
>NA|NA|TRBJ2-3|TRBV21-1
CASSTFKGITDTQYF
TGTGCCAGCAGCACCTTTAAAGGAATAACAGATACGCAGTATTTT
>NA|once|TRBJ1-2|TRBV20-1
CSARVTTGSHGSGYTF
TGCAGTGCTAGAGTTACCACAGGGTCGCACGGAAGTGGCTACACCTTC
>TRBD2|few|TRBJ2-1|TRBV28
CASSSSTSGEYNEQFF
TGTGCCAGCAGTTCCTCGACTAGCGGCGAGTACAATGAGCAGTTCTTC
>NA|NA|TRBJ2-7|TRBV12-3/TRBV12-4
CASSTDSSYEQYF
TGTGCCAGCAGCACCGACAGCTCCTACGAGCAGTACTTC
>TRBD1|once|TRBJ2-7|TRBV20-1
CSARRQGLAYEQYF
TGCAGTGCCAGGCGACAGGGCCTCGCCTACGAGCAGTACTTC
>NA|few|TRBJ1-2|TRBV25-1
CASSESYSERTYGYTF
TGTGCCAGCAGTGAATCCTACAGTGAAAGAACCTATGGCTACACCTTC
>NA|NA|TRBJ2-2|TRBV25-1
CASSESVLARTGELFF
TGTGCCAGCAGTGAATCGGTCCTAGCGAGGACCGGGGAGCTGTTTTTT
>NA|NA|TRBJ2-1|TRBV7-9
CASSYGGVSYNEQFF
TGTGCCAGCAGCTACGGTGGGGTCTCCTACAATGAGCAGTTCTTC
>TRBD2|NA|TRBJ2-1|TRBV6-5
CASTLLAGYNEQFF
TGTGCCAGCACCCTACTAGCGGGGTACAATGAGCAGTTCTTC
>TRBD2|few|TRBJ2-7|TRBV18
CASSPTSLGSYEQYF
TGTGCCAGCTCACCGACTAGCTTAGGATCCTACGAGCAGTACTTC
>NA|NA|TRBJ2-7|TRBV6-5
CAGSYSYSSGTAYEQYF
TGTGCCGGCAGTTATTCCTATTCGAGCGGGACAGCCTACGAGCAGTACTTC
>NA|NA|TRBJ2-1|TRBV24-1
CATSGRRRNPGMYNEQFF
TGTGCCACCAGTGGTCGCCGCCGTAACCCCGGAATGTACAATGAGCAGTTCTTC
>TRBD1|once|TRBJ2-7|TRBV7-6
CASSLGTGGATYEQYF
TGTGCCAGCAGCTTAGGGACAGGGGGCGCAACCTACGAGCAGTACTTC
>NA|NA|TRBJ2-5|TRBV6-2/TRBV6-3
CASLRSPNQETQYF
TGTGCCAGCCTCCGGTCGCCAAATCAAGAGACCCAGTACTTC
>NA|NA|TRBJ2-3|TRBV28
CASSTKRGSPDTQYF
TGTGCCAGCAGTACCAAACGGGGTAGCCCAGATACGCAGTATTTT
>TRBD2|NA|TRBJ2-3|TRBV6-2/TRBV6-3
CASNLAGVRTDTQYF
TGTGCCAGCAACCTAGCGGGAGTTAGGACAGATACGCAGTATTTT
>NA|few|TRBJ1-1|TRBV29-1
CSVQGYLYEAFF
TGCAGCGTGCAGGGCTATCTGTACGAAGCTTTCTTT
>NA|NA|TRBJ2-7|TRBV4-3
CASSQAYEYNEQYF
TGCGCCAGCAGCCAAGCCTACGAATACAATGAGCAGTACTTC
>TRBD2|NA|TRBJ2-7|TRBV20-1
CSARSPSGSSEQYF
TGCAGTGCTAGATCCCCTAGCGGGAGCTCCGAGCAGTACTTC
>TRBD1|few|TRBJ2-7|TRBV29-1
CSVSGQGTEQYF
TGCAGCGTGTCGGGACAGGGGACCGAGCAGTACTTC
>NA|few|TRBJ1-2|TRBV6-2/TRBV6-3
CASSSGGELYGYTF
TGTGCCAGCAGTTCGGGGGGGGAGCTCTATGGCTACACCTTC
>TRBD2|few|TRBJ2-1|TRBV18
CASSPWGGLSPNEQFF
TGTGCCAGCTCACCTTGGGGGGGTTTGTCCCCCAATGAGCAGTTCTTC
>NA|few|TRBJ2-1|TRBV5-5
CASSSDPDPSYNEQFF
TGTGCCAGCAGCTCCGACCCCGACCCCTCCTACAATGAGCAGTTCTTC
>TRBD2|NA|TRBJ2-7|TRBV7-9
CAGSSGRGGRLEVPSYEQYF
TGTGCCGGCAGCTCCGGCCGCGGGGGGCGCCTAGAGGTGCCTTCCTACGAGCAGTACTTC
>NA|NA|TRBJ1-1|TRBV7-2
CASSLGRGGALIGTEAFF
TGTGCCAGCAGCTTAGGGCGTGGGGGGGCGCTGATAGGAACTGAAGCTTTCTTT
>NA|NA|TRBJ2-7|TRBV5-5
CASSLIRGSSYNEQYF
TGTGCCAGCAGCTTGATTCGGGGTAGCTCCTACAATGAGCAGTACTTC
>NA|few|TRBJ2-5|TRBV7-3
CASSLNAGQETQYF
TGTGCCAGCAGCTTAAATGCGGGGCAAGAGACCCAGTACTTC
>NA|NA|TRBJ1-2|TRBV20-1
CSARPGTLYGYTF
TGCAGTGCTAGACCCGGGACCCTATATGGCTACACCTTC
>NA|few|TRBJ1-4|TRBV24-1
CATSDPARGEKLFF
TGTGCCACCAGTGACCCTGCGCGGGGAGAAAAACTGTTTTTT
>NA|few|TRBJ2-5|TRBV5-6
CASNSLDRAQQYF
TGTGCCAGCAACTCCCTGGACCGGGCCCAGCAGTACTTC
>TRBD2|few|TRBJ2-7|TRBV28
CAHMLAGLYEQYF
TGTGCCCACATGCTAGCGGGCCTCTACGAGCAGTACTTC
>NA|NA|TRBJ2-7|TRBV4-3
CASSQDYEGLMSGQYF
TGCGCCAGCAGCCAAGATTACGAGGGATTGATGAGTGGCCAGTACTTC
>TRBD1|NA|TRBJ1-5|TRBV27
CASSFGGGFNQPQHF
TGTGCCAGCAGTTTCGGAGGGGGCTTCAATCAGCCCCAGCATTTT
>TRBD1|NA|TRBJ1-5|TRBV5-6
CASSFRDRGNQPQHF
TGTGCCAGCAGCTTCCGGGACAGGGGCAATCAGCCCCAGCATTTT
>NA|few|TRBJ1-6|TRBV25-1
CASSDPTVNNSPLHF
TGTGCCAGCAGTGACCCGACAGTAAATAATTCACCCCTCCACTTT
>NA|few|TRBJ2-7|TRBV20-1
CSASLTGARGYYEQYF
TGCAGTGCTAGTTTAACTGGTGCCAGAGGGTACTACGAGCAGTACTTC
>NA|NA|TRBJ1-5|TRBV2
CASSDPPGRDQPQHF
TGTGCCAGCAGTGATCCCCCAGGAAGGGATCAGCCCCAGCATTTT
>NA|NA|TRBJ2-3|TRBV30
CAWMRGFFWYF
TGTGCCTGGATGCGGGGATTCTTTTGGTATTTT
>TRBD1|NA|TRBJ2-2|TRBV7-8
CASPPKMTGGATGELFF
TGTGCCAGCCCACCTAAAATGACAGGGGGCGCGACCGGGGAGCTGTTTTTT
>NA|few|TRBJ1-5|TRBV4-1
CASSPPGQPQHF
TGCGCCAGCAGCCCCCCCGGTCAGCCCCAGCATTTT
>TRBD1|NA|TRBJ2-1|TRBV5-1
CASSKGGANNEQFF
TGCGCCAGCAGTAAAGGGGGCGCGAACAATGAGCAGTTCTTC
>NA|few|TRBJ2-3|TRBV20-1
CSAFPTAWITDTQYF
TGCAGTGCTTTCCCGACCGCGTGGATCACAGATACGCAGTATTTT
>TRBD1|NA|TRBJ1-1|TRBV4-1
CASSLTGQGNTEAFF
TGCGCCAGCAGCCTCACCGGACAGGGGAACACTGAAGCTTTCTTT
>NA|NA|TRBJ2-1|TRBV4-2
CASSIRSVRNEQFF
TGTGCCAGCAGCATCCGAAGTGTACGCAATGAGCAGTTCTTC
>NA|NA|TRBJ2-7|TRBV7-9
CASSLGLQGFAQYF
TGTGCCAGCAGCTTAGGCCTACAGGGATTCGCGCAGTACTTC
>TRBD2|NA|TRBJ2-7|TRBV4-1
CASSRVTSWTYEQYF
TGCGCCAGCAGCCGGGTGACTAGCTGGACCTACGAGCAGTACTTC
>NA|NA|TRBJ1-2|TRBV28
CASRVVKRANYGYTF
TGTGCCAGCAGAGTAGTCAAGCGAGCTAACTATGGCTACACCTTC
>TRBD2|few|TRBJ2-7|TRBV6-2/TRBV6-3
CASTGLAGRNEQYF
TGTGCCAGCACGGGACTAGCGGGAAGAAACGAGCAGTACTTC